The 25 T cell receptor beta chains listed next were all sequenced from one sample in a study of CD8+CD57+ T cells in acquired aplastic anemia. The authors sequenced patients whose flow cytometry had shown CD8+CD57+ cell expansion. Genomic DNA templated the TCR beta VDJ and CDR3 profiling. TCRdb reprocessed the reads via MiXCR and lists one record per CDR3 protein. There are roughly 180,000 distinct CDR3 sequences in the sample; 48% occur only once, and 13% lies in the top ten. Sequencing input: sorted CD4+, CD8+, or CD8+CD57+ T cells (not recorded which) from PBMCs. The receptor set was obtained from a human donor with aplastic anemia.

In DNA, the CDR3 is TGTGCCACCAGTGACCCCTTACAGGGTAGGGCTTTCTTT. This gives the protein CATSDPLQGRAFF. This chain uses TRBV24-1 with TRBJ1-1; a weak D match, TRBD1 (6 bases). This CDR3 is built from 13 residues. Germline CDR1 reads KGHDR; CDR2 reads SFDVKD. Trimming took off 4 bases at V and 11 bases at J, with 16 bases between the two ends.

The table lists this clonotype with many counts. V is TRBV7-3 and J is TRBJ2-3, with 12 nucleotides matching TRBD2. The CDR3 is 16 amino acids. Germline lookup yields CDR1 SGHTA and CDR2 FQGTGA. Trimming removed 1 base from V and 6 bases from J; junction bases left unmatched: 5. CDR3 region: CASSLIASGGADTQYF. CDR3 DNA sequence: TGTGCCAGCAGCTTAATAGCTAGCGGGGGGGCGGATACGCAGTATTTT.

This clonotype came up many times. The CDR3 is CSGIAEETQYF. In DNA form, the CDR3 reads TGCAGTGGGATAGCGGAAGAGACCCAGTACTTC. The rearrangement links TRBV20-1 to TRBJ2-5; possibly TRBD2 for D (6 bases). This CDR3 has 11 amino acids. Trimming removed 7 bases at V and 3 bases at J, with 9 bases between. The germline V gene encodes CDR1 DFQATT and CDR2 SNEGSKA (reference sequence).

About this clonotype itself: One end of the junction does not line up with germline, which may come from a read error. The DNA of the CDR3 is TGCGCCAGCAGCCAAGGTCGCGGGGTTAATCAGCCCCCGCATTTT. Encoded protein: CASSQGRGVNQPPHF. The rearrangement uses TRBV4-3 and TRBJ1-5; D gene uncertain. The germline gives CDR1 LGHNA, CDR2 YSLEER. The CDR3 extends over 15 amino acids.

This clonotype was seen many times. The V call is TRBV5-1, the J call TRBJ2-1; TRBD2 agrees at 13 bases. There are 16 residues in the CDR3. V shed 4 bases, J shed 3 bases, and the junction held 4 bases outside the gene matches. Germline V CDR1 and CDR2: SGHRS, YFSETQ. DNA for the CDR3: TGCGCCAGCAGCCCTACTAGCGGGGGGGGCTACAATGAGCAGTTCTTC. This translates into CASSPTSGGGYNEQFF.

This sequence joins TRBV6-1 and TRBJ2-7, with D uncertain. This CDR3 spans 13 amino acids. Germline CDR1 reads MNHNS; CDR2 reads SASEGT. The V end was cut by 5 bases, the J end by 4 bases, with 12 bases between. CDR3 in DNA: TGTGCCAGCAGTCCTAACGTGGCGTACGAGCAGTACTTC. This translates into CASSPNVAYEQYF.

The genes are TRBV2 and TRBJ1-5; no reliable D call. Germline-derived CDR1 and CDR2 are SNHLY and FYNNEI. The CDR3 length is 14 residues. The ends were cut back, 1 base at V and 11 bases at J, with 15 bases in the middle. The CDR3 DNA sequence: TGTGCCAGCAGTGAAGGCACAAGCCAAGAGACCCAGCATTTT. It translates to CASSEGTSQETQHF.

This rearrangement joins TRBV5-4 to TRBJ2-7; 9 bases are shared with TRBD2. Matching the DNA end better, TRBJ2-5 makes the J call doubtful. CDR3 length: 16 residues. CDR1 and CDR2 (germline): SGHNT, YYREEE (reference sequence). The CDR3 loop is CASSPISAGGGETQYF. CDR3 nucleotides: TGTGCCAGCAGCCCTATTAGCGCGGGAGGGGGAGAGACCCAGTACTTC.

Details on this clonotype: Its ends do not fully match the called genes, so a read error is possible. The chain employs TRBV7-7 and TRBJ1-1, with no clear D. CDR1 SSHAT and CDR2 FNYEAQ come from the germline V gene (reference sequence). The CDR3 has 13 residues. DNA for the CDR3: TGTGCTAGCAGCTTGCACGAAAACACTGAAGCTTTCTTT. Encoded protein: CASSLHENTEAFF.

This rearrangement joins TRBV7-3 to TRBJ2-3; D unresolved. The CDR3 is 16 amino acids. Per germline, CDR1 SGHTA and CDR2 FQGTGA. The germline V and J ends were trimmed by 2 bases and 0 bases, with 12 bases remaining between them. In DNA, the CDR3 is TGTGCCAGCAGCTTAGGGCTTTTCCCCAGCACAGATACGCAGTATTTT. It codes for CASSLGLFPSTDTQYF.

This rearrangement joins TRBV2 to TRBJ2-1, with 10 bases that match TRBD2. CDR3 length: 15 residues. V shed 3 bases, J shed 10 bases, and the junction held 9 bases outside the gene matches. Germline loops: CDR1 SNHLY, CDR2 FYNNEI. CDR3 amino acids: CASSDWIGTSDEQFF. CDR3 bases: TGTGCCAGCAGTGATTGGATAGGGACTAGCGACGAGCAGTTCTTC.

The chain has TRBV20-1 and TRBJ2-5; 8 bases align to TRBD2. The CDR3 has 17 amino acids. Looked up from germline, CDR1 is DFQATT and CDR2 is SNEGSKA (reference sequence). Germline trimming cut 5 bases from V and 5 bases from J; bases unmatched to any gene: 19. The CDR3 protein is CSAPRGSAGVSRETQYF. CDR3 in DNA: TGCAGTGCTCCCCGAGGTTCAGCGGGGGTGTCGCGTGAGACCCAGTACTTC.

The chain couples TRBV4-1 to TRBJ2-1; TRBD1 aligns across 9 bases. The CDR3 totals 16 residues. Germline CDR1 is MGHRA and CDR2 is YSYEKL. Unmatched junction bases numbered 3, after V lost 1 base and J lost 2 bases. The CDR3 loop reads CASSQGTGGAYNEQFF. Written as DNA, the CDR3 is TGCGCCAGCAGCCAAGGTACAGGGGGCGCCTACAATGAGCAGTTCTTC.

A word on this clonotype: This may come from a read error, since a much larger clone is one base off. The chain combines TRBV5-1 with TRBJ1-1; TRBD1 matches at 8 bases. This CDR3 has 15 residues. Germline trimming cut 0 bases from V and 4 bases from J; bases unmatched to any gene: 5. Germline CDR1 SGHRS, CDR2 YFSETQ. The CDR3 region is CASSLGQGLSTEAFF. Here the CDR3 DNA reads TGCGCCAGCAGCTTGGGACAGGGGTTGAGCACTGAAGCTTTCTTT. Full variable domain (rest looked up from reference TRBV5-1 and TRBJ1-1): KAGVTQTPRYLIKTRGQQVTLSCSPISGHRSVSWYQQTPGQGLQFLFEYFSETQRNKGNFPGRFSGRQFSNSRSEMNVSTLELGDSALYLCASSLGQGLSTEAFFGQGTRLTVV.

The chain combines TRBV7-9 with TRBJ2-7; D might be TRBD1 (6 bases). The V end lost 5 bases, the J end lost 1 base, and 9 bases lay between the germline ends. This CDR3 is built from 13 residues. Germline CDR1 SEHNR, CDR2 FQNEAQ (reference sequence). For the CDR3, the DNA is TGTGCCAGCAGCGGGGGCCTATCCTACGAGCAGTACTTC. Translated, it gives CASSGGLSYEQYF.

This clonotype was seen ten or more times. The CDR3 DNA is TGTGCCAGCAGCTTAGGGGGGTATGGCTACACCTTC. This sequence encodes CASSLGGYGYTF. V and J are TRBV7-8 and TRBJ1-2; perhaps TRBD1 as D (5 bases). From germline, CDR1 is SGHVS and CDR2 FQNEAQ. V was shortened by 1 base and J by 5 bases, with 5 bases between the two germline ends. There are 12 residues in the CDR3. The whole variable domain, remainder taken from reference TRBV7-8 and TRBJ1-2, is GAGVSQSPRYKVAKRGQDVALRCDPISGHVSLFWYQQALGQGPEFLTYFQNEAQLDKSGLPSDRFFAERPEGSVSTLKIQRTQQEDSAVYLCASSLGGYGYTFGSGTRLTVV.

In its sample, this clonotype was seen many times. V usage is TRBV7-8 and J usage is TRBJ2-3; 9 bases match TRBD1. The V gene end was trimmed by 5 bases and the J gene end by 5 bases; junction bases not matched to a gene: 11. Germline V lookup: CDR1 SGHVS, CDR2 FQNEAQ. The CDR3 contains 16 residues. In DNA form, the CDR3 reads TGTGCCAGCAGCCCGATAGGGGGACAGGGTAGAGATACGCAGTATTTT. This sequence encodes CASSPIGGQGRDTQYF. The full variable domain, rest sourced from reference TRBV7-8 and TRBJ2-3, is GAGVSQSPRYKVAKRGQDVALRCDPISGHVSLFWYQQALGQGPEFLTYFQNEAQLDKSGLPSDRFFAERPEGSVSTLKIQRTQQEDSAVYLCASSPIGGQGRDTQYFGPGTRLTVL.

As for this clonotype: This may be a read error: a much more frequent sequence differs by one nucleotide. The rearrangement uses TRBV9 and TRBJ2-7; D not resolved. CDR3 length: 12 amino acids. V lost 4 bases and J lost 4, with 9 bases in between. Germline CDR1 is SGDLS and CDR2 is YYNGEE. DNA for the CDR3: TGTGCCAGCAGCCGATCAAAATACGAGCAGTACTTC. Translating gives CASSRSKYEQYF. Combining the CDR3 with reference TRBV9 and TRBJ2-7 gives the whole variable domain DSGVTQTPKHLITATGQRVTLRCSPRSGDLSVYWYQQSLDQGLQFLIQYYNGEERAKGNILERFSAQQFPDLHSELNLSSLELGDSALYFCASSRSKYEQYFGPGTRLTVT.

This clonotype was picked up many times. The rearrangement links TRBV20-1 to TRBJ1-1; D call uncertain. CDR1 DFQATT and CDR2 SNEGSKA come from the germline V gene (reference sequence). Deletions cut 2 bases from V and 2 bases from J, with 15 bases between. CDR3 length: 15 amino acids. The chain's CDR3 is CSARPRSGVNTEAFF. The CDR3 bases are TGCAGTGCTAGACCCCGGTCAGGAGTAAACACTGAAGCTTTCTTT.

The table lists this clonotype with many counts. The chain couples TRBV4-2 to TRBJ2-6; a weak D match, TRBD1 (6 bases). This CDR3 has 17 amino acids. V lost 4 bases and J 2 bases, leaving 15 bases between the germline ends. The germline V gene encodes CDR1 LGHNA and CDR2 YNFKEQ. DNA of the CDR3: TGTGCCAGCAGCCCATACAGGGTATCAACTGGGGCCAACGTCCTGACTTTC. Translation gives CASSPYRVSTGANVLTF.

The chain is built from TRBV2 and TRBJ1-2; TRBD1 aligns across 7 bases. CDR1 is SNHLY and CDR2 is FYNNEI in the germline V gene. V was pared by 6 bases and J by 5 bases, with 6 bases of the junction left unmatched. The CDR3 covers 13 residues. For the CDR3, the DNA is TGTGCCAGCAGCGGCCCAGGGGGTTATGGCTACACCTTC. It translates to CASSGPGGYGYTF.

This chain joins TRBV11-2 and TRBJ1-2; D remains ambiguous. From germline, CDR1 is SGHAT and CDR2 FQNNGV. Trimming left V 5 bases short and J 0 bases short, with 16 bases between. The CDR3 is 16 amino acids. The CDR3 region has the DNA TGTGCCAGCAGCCCAGCCGGCTACGGGTCTAACTATGGCTACACCTTC. This encodes CASSPAGYGSNYGYTF.

This clonotype showed up just a few times. This chain uses TRBV5-1 with TRBJ2-3; TRBD2 is a possible D gene (6 bases). This CDR3 region has 14 residues. CDR1 and CDR2 from the germline V gene are SGHRS and YFSETQ. The ends were cut back, 3 bases at V and 2 bases at J, with 10 bases in the middle. The CDR3 loop is CASSSSGYTDTQYF. CDR3 sequence (DNA): TGCGCCAGCAGCTCGAGCGGGTACACAGATACGCAGTATTTT.

This clonotype was picked up a small number of times. The CDR3 loop is CASRIGGRDGEQYF. The CDR3 DNA reads TGCGCCAGCCGCATAGGCGGGAGAGACGGCGAGCAGTACTTC. The V gene is TRBV5-1, the J gene TRBJ2-7; 7 positions agree with TRBD2. The CDR3 consists of 14 residues. Germline CDR1 reads SGHRS; CDR2 reads YFSETQ. V lost 7 bases, J lost 6 bases, and 13 bases stayed unmatched.

This clonotype was counted at least ten times. The V call is TRBV19, the J call TRBJ2-5; D uncertain. Trimming removed 6 bases at V and 1 base at J, with 9 bases between. Germline assignment: CDR1 LNHDA and CDR2 SQIVND (reference sequence). CDR3 length: 13 residues. In DNA, the CDR3 is TGTGCCAGTAGCCCCTCTAGCCAAGAGACCCAGTACTTC. Protein: CASSPSSQETQYF.